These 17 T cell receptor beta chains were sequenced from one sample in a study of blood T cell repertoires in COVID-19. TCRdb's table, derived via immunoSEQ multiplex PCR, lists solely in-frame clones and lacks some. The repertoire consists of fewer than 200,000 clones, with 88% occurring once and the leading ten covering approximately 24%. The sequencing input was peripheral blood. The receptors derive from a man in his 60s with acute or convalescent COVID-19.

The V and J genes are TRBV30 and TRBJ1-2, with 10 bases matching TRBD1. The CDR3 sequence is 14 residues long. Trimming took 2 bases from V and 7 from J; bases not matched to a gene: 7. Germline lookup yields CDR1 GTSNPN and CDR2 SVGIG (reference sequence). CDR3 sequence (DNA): TGTGCCTGGAGTCCGGGACAGGGGCGCCGTGGCTACACCTTC. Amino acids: CAWSPGQGRRGYTF.

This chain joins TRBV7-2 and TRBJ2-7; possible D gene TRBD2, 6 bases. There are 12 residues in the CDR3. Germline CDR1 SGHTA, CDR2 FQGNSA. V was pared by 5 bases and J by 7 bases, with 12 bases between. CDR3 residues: CASSPLGREQYF. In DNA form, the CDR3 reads TGTGCCAGCAGCCCCCTTGGGAGGGAGCAGTACTTC.

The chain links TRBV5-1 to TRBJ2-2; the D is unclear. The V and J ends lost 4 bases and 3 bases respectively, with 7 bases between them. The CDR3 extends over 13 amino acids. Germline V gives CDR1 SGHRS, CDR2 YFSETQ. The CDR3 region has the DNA TGCGCCAGCAGCACTTTATACACCGGGGAGCTGTTTTTT. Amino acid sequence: CASSTLYTGELFF.

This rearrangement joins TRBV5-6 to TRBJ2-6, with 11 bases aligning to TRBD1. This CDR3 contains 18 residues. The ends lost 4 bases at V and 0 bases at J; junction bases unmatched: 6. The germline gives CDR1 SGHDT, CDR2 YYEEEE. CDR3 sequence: CASSLDRGLHSGANVLTF. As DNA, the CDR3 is TGTGCCAGCAGCCTGGACAGGGGGCTACACTCTGGGGCCAACGTCCTGACTTTC.

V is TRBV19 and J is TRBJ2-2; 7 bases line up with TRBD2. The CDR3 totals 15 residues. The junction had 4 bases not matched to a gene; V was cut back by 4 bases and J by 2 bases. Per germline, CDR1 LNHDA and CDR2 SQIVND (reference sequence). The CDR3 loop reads CASSRRGINTGELFF. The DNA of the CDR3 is TGTGCCAGTAGTAGGCGGGGGATTAACACCGGGGAGCTGTTTTTT.

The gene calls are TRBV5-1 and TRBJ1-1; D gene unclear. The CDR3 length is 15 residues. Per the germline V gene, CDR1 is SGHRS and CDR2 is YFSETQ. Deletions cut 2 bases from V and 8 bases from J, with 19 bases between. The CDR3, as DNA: TGCGCCAGCAGCTTTAATTCCGCAGGCGCCGGAGAAGCTTTCTTT. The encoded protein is CASSFNSAGAGEAFF. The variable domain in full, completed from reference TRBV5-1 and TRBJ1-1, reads KAGVTQTPRYLIKTRGQQVTLSCSPISGHRSVSWYQQTPGQGLQFLFEYFSETQRNKGNFPGRFSGRQFSNSRSEMNVSTLELGDSALYLCASSFNSAGAGEAFFGQGTRLTVV.

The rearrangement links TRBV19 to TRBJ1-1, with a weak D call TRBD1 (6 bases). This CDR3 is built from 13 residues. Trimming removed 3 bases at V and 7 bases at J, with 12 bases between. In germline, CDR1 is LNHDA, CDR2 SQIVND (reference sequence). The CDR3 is CASSIRGGSEAFF. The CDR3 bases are TGTGCCAGTAGTATCCGAGGGGGTAGTGAAGCTTTCTTT.

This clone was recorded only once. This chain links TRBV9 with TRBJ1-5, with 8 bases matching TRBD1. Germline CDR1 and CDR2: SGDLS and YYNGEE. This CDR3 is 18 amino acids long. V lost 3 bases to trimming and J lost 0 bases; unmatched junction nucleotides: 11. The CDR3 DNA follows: TGTGCCAGCAGCGCAGGGGGCAGGAAGAAGTTTAGCAATCAGCCCCAGCATTTT. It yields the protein CASSAGGRKKFSNQPQHF.

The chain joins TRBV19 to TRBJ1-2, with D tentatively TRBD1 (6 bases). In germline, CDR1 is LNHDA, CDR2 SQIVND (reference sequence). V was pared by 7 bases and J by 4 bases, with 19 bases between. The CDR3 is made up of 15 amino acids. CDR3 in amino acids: CASTPRPDSGYGYTF. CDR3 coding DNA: TGTGCCAGTACCCCTCGTCCGGACAGCGGCTATGGCTACACCTTC.

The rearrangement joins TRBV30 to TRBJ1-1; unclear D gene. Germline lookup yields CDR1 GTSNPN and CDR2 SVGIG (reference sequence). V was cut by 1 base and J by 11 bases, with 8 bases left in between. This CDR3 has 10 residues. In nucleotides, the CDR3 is TGTGCCTGGAGTGCCACGGTGGCTTTCTTT. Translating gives CAWSATVAFF.

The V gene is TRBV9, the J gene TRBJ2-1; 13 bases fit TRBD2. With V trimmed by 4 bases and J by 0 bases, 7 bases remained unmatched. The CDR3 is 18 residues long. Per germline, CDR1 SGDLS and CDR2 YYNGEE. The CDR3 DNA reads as TGTGCCAGCAGCCCGACTAGCGGGAGGTCTAGCTCCTACAATGAGCAGTTCTTC. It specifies CASSPTSGRSSSYNEQFF.

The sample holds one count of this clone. Here the CDR3 DNA reads TGTGCTAGTGGTTTCAGGGGGTACGAGCAGTACTTC. Translated, it gives CASGFRGYEQYF. The chain uses TRBV12-5 and TRBJ2-7, with 7 bases aligning to TRBD1. Germline CDR1 LGHNT, CDR2 FRNRAP. Unmatched junction bases numbered 0, after V lost 3 bases and J lost 4 bases. The CDR3 has 12 amino acids.

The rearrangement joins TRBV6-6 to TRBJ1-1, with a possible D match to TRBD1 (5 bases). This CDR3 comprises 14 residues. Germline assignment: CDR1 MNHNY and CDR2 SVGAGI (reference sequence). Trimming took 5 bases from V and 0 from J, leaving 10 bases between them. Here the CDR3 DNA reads TGTGCCAGCAGTCCAGGGCTCATGAACACTGAAGCTTTCTTT. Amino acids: CASSPGLMNTEAFF.

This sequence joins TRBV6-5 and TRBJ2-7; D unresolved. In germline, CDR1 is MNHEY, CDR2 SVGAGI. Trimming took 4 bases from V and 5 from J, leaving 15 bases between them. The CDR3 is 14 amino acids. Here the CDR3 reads CASSSTWREDEQYV. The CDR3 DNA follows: TGTGCCAGCAGTTCTACCTGGCGCGAGGACGAGCAGTACGTC.

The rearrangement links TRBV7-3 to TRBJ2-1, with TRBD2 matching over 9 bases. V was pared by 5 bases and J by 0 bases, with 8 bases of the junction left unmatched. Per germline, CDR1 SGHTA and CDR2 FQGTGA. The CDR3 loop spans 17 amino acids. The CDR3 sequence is CASSKRLAGASYNEQFF. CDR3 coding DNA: TGTGCCAGCAGCAAGCGTTTAGCGGGGGCCTCCTACAATGAGCAGTTCTTC.

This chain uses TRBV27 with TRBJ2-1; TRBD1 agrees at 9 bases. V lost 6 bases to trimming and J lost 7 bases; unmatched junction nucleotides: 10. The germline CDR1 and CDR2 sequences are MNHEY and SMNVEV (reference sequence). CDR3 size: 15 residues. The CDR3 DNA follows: TGTGCCAGCAGGCCGCGCACCGGGACAGGGAATGAGCAGTTCTTC. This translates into CASRPRTGTGNEQFF.

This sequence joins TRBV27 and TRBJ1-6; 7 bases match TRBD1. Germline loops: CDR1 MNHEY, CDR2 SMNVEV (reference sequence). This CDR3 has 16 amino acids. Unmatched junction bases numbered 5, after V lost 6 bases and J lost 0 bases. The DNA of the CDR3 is TGTGCCAGCAGGTTGACAGGGAGCTCCTATAATTCACCCCTCCACTTT. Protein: CASRLTGSSYNSPLHF.